This entry lists 7 T cell receptor beta chains sequenced from one sample in a study of T-cell reconstitution after alpha-beta-depleted transplantation in children. The TCRbeta library incorporated unique molecular identifiers. One entry per CDR3 protein results from TCRdb running MiXCR on the PCR reads. The profile covers approximately 150,000 distinct CDR3 sequences, with roughly 8.8% appearing a single time and 18% taken by the ten largest. The source material was PBMCs, mostly from graft donor cells, sampled 180 days after TCRalphabeta/CD19-depleted stem cell transplant. These receptors were obtained from a female patient aged 2 to 10 who had a stem cell transplant for congenital amegakaryocytic thrombocytopenia, so the T cells may come from the graft donor.

This clonotype was counted ten times or more. This chain links TRBV5-1 with TRBJ2-3; tentatively, D is TRBD2 (6 bases). The V end was cut by 2 bases, the J end by 4 bases, with 17 bases between. In germline, CDR1 is SGHRS, CDR2 YFSETQ. This CDR3 has 16 residues. In DNA form, the CDR3 reads TGCGCCAGCAGCTTTCCCCCGGGGAGGTACGCAGATACGCAGTATTTT. It translates to CASSFPPGRYADTQYF.

This clonotype was seen a handful of times. The gene calls are TRBV5-1 and TRBJ1-1, with TRBD1 matching 10 bases. Germline V gives CDR1 SGHRS, CDR2 YFSETQ. V lost 2 bases, J lost 6 bases, and 4 bases stayed unmatched. The CDR3 has 14 amino acids. For the CDR3, the DNA is TGCGCCAGCAGCTTACGTGGGACAGGGGCTGAAGCTTTCTTT. Its translation: CASSLRGTGAEAFF.

The sample holds many counts of this clonotype. The J gene is TRBJ1-5, the V gene TRBV12-3 or TRBV12-4; D may be TRBD1 (5 bases). The CDR3 has 15 amino acids. Trimming removed 2 bases at V and 2 bases at J, with 10 bases between. The DNA of the CDR3 is TGTGCCAGCAGTTTATGGGGCGATGGCAATCAGCCCCAGCATTTT. Translation: CASSLWGDGNQPQHF.

The chain joins TRBV7-8 to TRBJ2-5, with D possibly TRBD1 on 6 matching bases. Germline-derived CDR1 and CDR2 are SGHVS and FQNEAQ. This CDR3 comprises 15 residues. Trimming shortened V by 8 bases and J by 2 bases, and 18 bases separated the two germline ends. The CDR3: CASLTPRTVQETQYF. CDR3 bases: TGTGCCAGCTTAACACCCCGGACAGTGCAAGAGACCCAGTACTTC.

This clonotype was detected many times. The gene calls are TRBV28 and TRBJ1-1; no firm D call. V dropped 2 bases and J dropped 6 bases, with 10 bases sitting between them. The germline V gene encodes CDR1 MDHEN and CDR2 SYDVKM. The CDR3 spans 13 residues. The CDR3 protein is CASSLAIRAEAFF. The CDR3, as DNA: TGTGCCAGCAGTTTAGCGATCCGCGCTGAAGCTTTCTTT.

This clonotype was detected a few times. The chain couples TRBV6-1 to TRBJ2-5; D is unclear. Germline V CDR1 and CDR2: MNHNS, SASEGT. The CDR3 spans 16 residues. V was trimmed by 5 bases and J by 0 bases, leaving 16 bases between them. The CDR3 nucleotides are TGTGCCAGCAGTATGACCGACAAGACAAACCAAGAGACCCAGTACTTC. This sequence encodes CASSMTDKTNQETQYF.

This clonotype has a count of ten or more. CDR3 in DNA: TGTGCCAGCAGCTTGGGGACTAGCGGAGATTGGTCCTACGAGCAGTACTTC. This codes for CASSLGTSGDWSYEQYF. This chain uses TRBV5-6 with TRBJ2-7; 10 nucleotides align to TRBD2. The CDR3 consists of 17 residues. CDR1 is SGHDT and CDR2 is YYEEEE in the germline V gene. The trim removed 0 bases at V and 1 base at J, leaving 7 bases unmatched.